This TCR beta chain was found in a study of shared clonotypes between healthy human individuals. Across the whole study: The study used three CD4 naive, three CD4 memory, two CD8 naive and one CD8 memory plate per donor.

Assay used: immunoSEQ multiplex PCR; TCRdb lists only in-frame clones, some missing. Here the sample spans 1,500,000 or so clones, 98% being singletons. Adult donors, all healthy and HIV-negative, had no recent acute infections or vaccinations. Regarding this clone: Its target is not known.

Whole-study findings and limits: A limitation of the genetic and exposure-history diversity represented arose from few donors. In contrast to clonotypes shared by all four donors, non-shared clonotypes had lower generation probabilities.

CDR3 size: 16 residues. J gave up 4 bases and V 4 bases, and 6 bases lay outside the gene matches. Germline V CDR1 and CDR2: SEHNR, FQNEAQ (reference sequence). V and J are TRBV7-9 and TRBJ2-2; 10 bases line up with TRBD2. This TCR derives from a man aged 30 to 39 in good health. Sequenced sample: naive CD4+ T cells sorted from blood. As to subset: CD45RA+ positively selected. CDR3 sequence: CASSSHSGRATGELFF. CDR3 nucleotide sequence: TGTGCCAGCAGCTCCCACAGCGGGAGGGCCACCGGGGAGCTGTTTTTT.